What follows describes a single T cell receptor (beta chain). cDNA came from roughly 0.53 to 1 ug RNA primed by random hexamers. TCR beta CDR3 was amplified by immunoSEQ covering 54 Vbeta and 13 Jbeta. TCRdb re-analysed the immunoSEQ multiplex PCR reads in MiXCR, keeping a single row per CDR3 protein. The profile shows roughly 190,000 distinct CDR3 sequences, roughly 90% of them singletons. The entry originates in a study of CD8 T cells in Susac syndrome. Turning to the study itself: At the time their blood was drawn, patients with Susac syndrome were either therapy-naive, on corticosteroids (with some of them also receiving intravenous immunoglobulin), or on intravenous immunoglobulin alone.

Deletions cut 7 bases from V and 7 bases from J, with 22 bases between. Germline V gene data show CDR1 as DFQATT and CDR2 as SNEGSKA (reference sequence). The CDR3 extends over 15 amino acids. Patients with Susac syndrome showed fulfilment of recently defined diagnostic criteria for definite or probable disease. The specimen sequenced was CD4+ T cells from PBMCs. This TCR was recovered from a human donor with Susac syndrome. V and J are TRBV20-1 and TRBJ1-4; D perhaps matches TRBD1 (6 bases). The DNA for the CDR3 is TGCAGTGTCGCGGCCGGCGGGGGCGCCGTTGAAAAACTGTTTTTT. As protein: CSVAAGGGAVEKLFF.